A single sample gave rise to the 8 T cell receptor beta chains below, sequenced in a study of T cells after yellow fever vaccination. TCRdb used MiXCR to reprocess the 5' RACE reads, holding one entry per CDR3 protein. The sample has 100,000 to 150,000 distinct CDR3 sequences, over 8% seen once; the top ten hold approximately 37%. This sample comprised CD8+ T cells sorted from PBMCs, obtained on the day of the yellow fever booster vaccination. Receptors originate from a man younger than 35 who received the YFV17D yellow fever vaccine.

This clonotype showed up just a few times. This chain links TRBV12-3 or TRBV12-4 with TRBJ2-2; maybe TRBD1 (6 bases). The CDR3 is 15 residues long. The V and J ends lost 6 bases and 7 bases respectively, with 18 bases between them. CDR3 protein: CASSLRGLGGGELFF. CDR3 coding DNA: TGTGCCAGCAGCCTCAGGGGCCTAGGGGGCGGGGAGCTGTTTTTT.

This clonotype appeared many times. The chain carries TRBV4-1 and TRBJ2-7; D is perhaps TRBD1 (6 bases). The CDR3 is 14 residues long. In germline, CDR1 is MGHRA, CDR2 YSYEKL. Trimming left V 1 base short and J 6 bases short, with 13 bases between. For the CDR3, the DNA is TGCGCCAGCAGCCAAGCACAGGGAAGTGGCGAGCAGTACTTC. Its translation: CASSQAQGSGEQYF.

This clonotype has just a few counts. The chain has TRBV7-3 and TRBJ2-2; the D is unclear. V lost 8 bases and J 4 bases, leaving 8 bases between the germline ends. The germline gives CDR1 SGHTA, CDR2 FQGTGA. The CDR3 contains 12 residues. Written as DNA, the CDR3 is TGTGCCAGCGGCTGGGGCACCGGGGAGCTGTTTTTT. Protein sequence: CASGWGTGELFF.

This clonotype was picked up many times. The V and J genes are TRBV9 and TRBJ2-3; D might be TRBD1 or TRBD2, each matching 6 bases. Between the trimmed V and J ends, which lost 0 bases and 3 bases, there was a span of 11 bases. The CDR3 runs to 15 residues. Germline V gene data show CDR1 as SGDLS and CDR2 as YYNGEE. This CDR3 reads CASSVEGGRTDTQYF. The CDR3 DNA is TGTGCCAGCAGCGTAGAGGGGGGCCGGACAGATACGCAGTATTTT.

The chain combines TRBV12-3 or TRBV12-4 with TRBJ1-5, with 7 positions matching TRBD1. Trimming at V came to 5 bases and at J to 4 bases, leaving 14 bases not matched to a gene. The length of the CDR3 is 17 residues. The CDR3 region is CASSPGQRRGLNQPQHF. CDR3 in DNA: TGTGCCAGCAGTCCGGGACAGAGGAGAGGTTTAAATCAGCCCCAGCATTTT.

The table lists this clonotype with a few counts. The chain employs TRBV9 and TRBJ2-2; maybe TRBD2 (5 bases). The germline gives CDR1 SGDLS, CDR2 YYNGEE. The CDR3 sequence is 16 residues long. The germline V and J ends were trimmed by 4 bases and 7 bases, with 20 bases remaining between them. This CDR3 is CASSPSKTAGGGELFF. The DNA for the CDR3 is TGTGCCAGCAGCCCGTCGAAGACGGCTGGAGGCGGGGAGCTGTTTTTT.

The chain has TRBV29-1 and TRBJ2-2, with D possibly TRBD1 on 5 matching bases. The length of the CDR3 is 14 residues. Between the trimmed V and J ends, which lost 0 bases and 4 bases, there was a span of 9 bases. CDR1 is SQVTM, CDR2 ANQGSEA, per germline. DNA of the CDR3: TGCAGCGTTGAAGATGGCCAGGGCACCGGGGAGCTGTTTTTT. Encoded protein: CSVEDGQGTGELFF.

This clonotype was seen only a few times. The chain combines TRBV5-1 with TRBJ2-5, with 12 bases matching TRBD2. With 0 bases clipped from V and 2 bases from J, the junction kept 5 bases outside the gene matches. The CDR3 runs 17 residues. Germline V gene sequence: CDR1 SGHRS, CDR2 YFSETQ. The CDR3 DNA reads TGCGCCAGCAGCTTGGGACTAGCGGGGGACCAACAAGAGACCCAGTACTTC. Translation: CASSLGLAGDQQETQYF. Combining the CDR3 with reference TRBV5-1 and TRBJ2-5 gives the whole variable domain KAGVTQTPRYLIKTRGQQVTLSCSPISGHRSVSWYQQTPGQGLQFLFEYFSETQRNKGNFPGRFSGRQFSNSRSEMNVSTLELGDSALYLCASSLGLAGDQQETQYFGPGTRLLVL.